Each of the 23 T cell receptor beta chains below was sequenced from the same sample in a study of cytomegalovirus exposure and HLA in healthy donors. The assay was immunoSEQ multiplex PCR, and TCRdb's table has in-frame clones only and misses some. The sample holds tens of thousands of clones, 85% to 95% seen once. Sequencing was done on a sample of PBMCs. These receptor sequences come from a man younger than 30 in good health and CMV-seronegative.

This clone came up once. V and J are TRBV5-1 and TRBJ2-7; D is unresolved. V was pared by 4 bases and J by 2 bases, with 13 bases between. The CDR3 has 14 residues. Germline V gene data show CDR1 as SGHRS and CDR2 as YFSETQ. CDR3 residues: CASSLPTGTYEQYF. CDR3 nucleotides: TGCGCCAGCAGCCTCCCGACTGGAACCTACGAGCAGTACTTC.

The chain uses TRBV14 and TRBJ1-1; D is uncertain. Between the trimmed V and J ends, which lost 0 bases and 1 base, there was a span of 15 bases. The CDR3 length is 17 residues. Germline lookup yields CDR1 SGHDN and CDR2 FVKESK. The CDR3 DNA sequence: TGTGCCAGCAGCCAAGATTGGATGGAGAAGGAGAACACTGAAGCTTTCTTT. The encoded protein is CASSQDWMEKENTEAFF. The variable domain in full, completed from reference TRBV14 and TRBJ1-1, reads EAGVTQFPSHSVIEKGQTVTLRCDPISGHDNLYWYRRVMGKEIKFLLHFVKESKQDESGMPNNRFLAERTGGTYSTLKVQPAELEDSGVYFCASSQDWMEKENTEAFFGQGTRLTVV.

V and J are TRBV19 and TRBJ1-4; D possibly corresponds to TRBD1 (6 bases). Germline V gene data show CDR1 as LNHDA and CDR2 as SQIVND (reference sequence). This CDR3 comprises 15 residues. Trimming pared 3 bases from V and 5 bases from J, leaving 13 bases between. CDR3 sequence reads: CASSISGGLNEKLFF. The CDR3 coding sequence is TGTGCCAGTAGTATTTCCGGGGGGCTGAATGAAAAACTGTTTTTT.

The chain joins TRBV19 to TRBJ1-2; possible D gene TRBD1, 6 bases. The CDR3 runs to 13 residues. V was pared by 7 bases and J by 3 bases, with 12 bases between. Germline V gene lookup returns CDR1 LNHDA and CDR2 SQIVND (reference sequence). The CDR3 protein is CASISKGDYGYTF. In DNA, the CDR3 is TGTGCCAGTATAAGTAAGGGGGACTATGGCTACACCTTC.

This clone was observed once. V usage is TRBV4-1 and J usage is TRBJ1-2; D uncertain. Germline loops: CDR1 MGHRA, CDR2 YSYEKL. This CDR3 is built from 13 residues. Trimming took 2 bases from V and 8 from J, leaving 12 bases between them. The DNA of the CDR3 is TGCGCCAGCAGCCAACCCGGGAGGTACGGCTACACCTTC. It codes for CASSQPGRYGYTF.

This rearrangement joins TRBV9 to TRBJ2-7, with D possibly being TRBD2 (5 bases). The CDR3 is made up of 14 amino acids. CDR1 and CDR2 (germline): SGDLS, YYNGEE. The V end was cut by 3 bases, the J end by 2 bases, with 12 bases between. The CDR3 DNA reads TGTGCCAGCAGCGCCGACTACGGGCCCTACGAGCAGTACTTC. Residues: CASSADYGPYEQYF.

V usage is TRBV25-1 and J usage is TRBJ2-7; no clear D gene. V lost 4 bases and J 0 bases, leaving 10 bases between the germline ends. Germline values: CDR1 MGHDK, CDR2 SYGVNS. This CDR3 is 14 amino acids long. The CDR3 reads CASSVETHSYEQYF. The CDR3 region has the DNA TGTGCCAGCAGTGTAGAGACTCACTCCTACGAGCAGTACTTC.

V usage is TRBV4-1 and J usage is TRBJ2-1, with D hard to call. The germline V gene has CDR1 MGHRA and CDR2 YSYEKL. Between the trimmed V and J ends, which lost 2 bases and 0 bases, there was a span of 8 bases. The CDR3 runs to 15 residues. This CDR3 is CASSQIVSSYNEQFF. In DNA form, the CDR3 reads TGCGCCAGCAGCCAAATCGTTAGCTCCTACAATGAGCAGTTCTTC.

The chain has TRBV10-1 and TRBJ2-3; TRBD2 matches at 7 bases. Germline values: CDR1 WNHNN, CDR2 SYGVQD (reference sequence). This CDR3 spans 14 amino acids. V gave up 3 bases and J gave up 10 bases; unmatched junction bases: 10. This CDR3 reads CASSEYRGGVAQYF. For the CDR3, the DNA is TGCGCCAGCAGTGAATACCGCGGGGGAGTGGCGCAGTATTTT.

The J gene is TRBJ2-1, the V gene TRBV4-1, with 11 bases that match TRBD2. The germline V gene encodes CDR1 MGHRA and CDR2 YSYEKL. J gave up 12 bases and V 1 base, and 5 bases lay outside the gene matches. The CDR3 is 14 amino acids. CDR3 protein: CASSQVGTSGVQFF. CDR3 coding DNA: TGCGCCAGCAGCCAAGTGGGGACTAGCGGCGTGCAGTTCTTC.

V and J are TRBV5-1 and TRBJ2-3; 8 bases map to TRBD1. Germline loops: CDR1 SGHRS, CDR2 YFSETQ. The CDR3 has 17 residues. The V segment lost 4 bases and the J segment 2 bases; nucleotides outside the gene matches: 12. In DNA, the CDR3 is TGCGCCAGCAGCCGGGACAGGCCCACAGTTAACACAGATACGCAGTATTTT. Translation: CASSRDRPTVNTDTQYF.

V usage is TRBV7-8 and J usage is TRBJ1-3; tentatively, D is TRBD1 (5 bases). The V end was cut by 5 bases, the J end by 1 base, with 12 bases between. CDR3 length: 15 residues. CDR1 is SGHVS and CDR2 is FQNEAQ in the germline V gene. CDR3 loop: CASSPAGGSGNTIYF. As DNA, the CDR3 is TGTGCCAGCAGCCCCGCCGGGGGATCTGGAAACACCATATATTTT.

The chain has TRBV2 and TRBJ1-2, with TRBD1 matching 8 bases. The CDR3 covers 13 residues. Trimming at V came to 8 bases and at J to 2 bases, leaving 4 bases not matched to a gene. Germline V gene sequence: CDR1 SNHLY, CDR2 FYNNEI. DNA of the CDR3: TGTGCCAGCCGGGACAGGACGAACTATGGCTACACCTTC. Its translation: CASRDRTNYGYTF.

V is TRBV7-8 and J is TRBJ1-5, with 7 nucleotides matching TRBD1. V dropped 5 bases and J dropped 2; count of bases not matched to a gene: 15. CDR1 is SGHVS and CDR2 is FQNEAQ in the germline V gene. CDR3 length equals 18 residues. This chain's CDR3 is CASSPLEGQRRGNQPQHF. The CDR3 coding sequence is TGTGCCAGCAGCCCCCTCGAGGGACAGCGACGAGGCAATCAGCCCCAGCATTTT. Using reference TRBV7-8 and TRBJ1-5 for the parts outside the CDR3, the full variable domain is GAGVSQSPRYKVAKRGQDVALRCDPISGHVSLFWYQQALGQGPEFLTYFQNEAQLDKSGLPSDRFFAERPEGSVSTLKIQRTQQEDSAVYLCASSPLEGQRRGNQPQHFGDGTRLSIL.

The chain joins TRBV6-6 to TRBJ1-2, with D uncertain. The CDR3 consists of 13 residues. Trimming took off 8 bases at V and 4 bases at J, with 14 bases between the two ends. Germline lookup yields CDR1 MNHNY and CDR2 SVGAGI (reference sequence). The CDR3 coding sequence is TGTGCCAGCTGGGGTAGCGCCTTCTATGGCTACACCTTC. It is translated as CASWGSAFYGYTF.

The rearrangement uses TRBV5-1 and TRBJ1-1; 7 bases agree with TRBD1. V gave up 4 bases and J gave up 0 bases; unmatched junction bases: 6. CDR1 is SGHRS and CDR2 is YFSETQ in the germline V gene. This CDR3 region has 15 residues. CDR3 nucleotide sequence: TGCGCCAGCAGCAGGGGACAGTCTTTGAACACTGAAGCTTTCTTT. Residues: CASSRGQSLNTEAFF.

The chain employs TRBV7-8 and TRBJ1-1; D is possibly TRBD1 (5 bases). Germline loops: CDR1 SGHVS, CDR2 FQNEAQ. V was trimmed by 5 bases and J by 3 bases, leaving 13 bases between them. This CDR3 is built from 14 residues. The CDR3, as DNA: TGTGCCAGCAGCACCAGTTACAGGCACACTGAAGCTTTCTTT. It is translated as CASSTSYRHTEAFF.

The CDR3 loop reads CASLQAAPGELFF. The CDR3 DNA reads TGTGCCAGCCTCCAAGCGGCTCCCGGGGAGCTGTTTTTT. The V and J genes are TRBV2 and TRBJ2-2; D is possibly TRBD2 (5 bases). Between the trimmed V and J ends, which lost 8 bases and 6 bases, there was a span of 13 bases. Germline V lookup: CDR1 SNHLY, CDR2 FYNNEI. This CDR3 has 13 amino acids.

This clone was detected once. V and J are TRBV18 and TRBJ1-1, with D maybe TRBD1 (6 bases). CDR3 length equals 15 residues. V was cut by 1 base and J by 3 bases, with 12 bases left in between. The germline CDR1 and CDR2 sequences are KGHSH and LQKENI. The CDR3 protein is CASSPLGGADTEAFF. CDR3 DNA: TGTGCCAGCTCACCACTGGGGGGGGCGGACACTGAAGCTTTCTTT.

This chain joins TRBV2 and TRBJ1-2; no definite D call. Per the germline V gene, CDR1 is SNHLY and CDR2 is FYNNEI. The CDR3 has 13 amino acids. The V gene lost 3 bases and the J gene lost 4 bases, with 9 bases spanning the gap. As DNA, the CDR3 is TGTGCCAGCAGTGACAGTCCCCCCTATGGCTACACCTTC. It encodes CASSDSPPYGYTF.

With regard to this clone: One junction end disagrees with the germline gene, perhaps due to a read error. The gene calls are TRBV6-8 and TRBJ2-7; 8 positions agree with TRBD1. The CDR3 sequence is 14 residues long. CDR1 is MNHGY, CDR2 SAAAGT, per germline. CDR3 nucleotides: TGTGCCAGCACTTACGACAGGGGCTTCTACGAGCAGTACTTC. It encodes CASTYDRGFYEQYF.

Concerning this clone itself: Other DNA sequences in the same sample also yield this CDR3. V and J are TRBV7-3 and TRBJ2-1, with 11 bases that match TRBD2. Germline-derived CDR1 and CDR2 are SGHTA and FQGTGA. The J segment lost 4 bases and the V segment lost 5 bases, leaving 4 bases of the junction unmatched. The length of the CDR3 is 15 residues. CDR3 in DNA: TGTGCCAGCAGCCCTACTAGCGGGAGTTACAATGAGCAGTTCTTC. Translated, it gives CASSPTSGSYNEQFF.

The CDR3 region is CASSFNEGNSPLHF. DNA for the CDR3: TGTGCCAGCAGCTTTAATGAGGGTAACTCACCCCTCCACTTT. V is TRBV11-2 and J is TRBJ1-6; D gene ambiguous. The germline gives CDR1 SGHAT, CDR2 FQNNGV. The CDR3 sequence is 14 residues long. V was clipped by 3 bases and J by 10 bases, with 13 bases between them.